This TCR beta chain was identified during a study of blood T cell repertoires in COVID-19. Background on the study: The cDNA or gDNA used as material had been derived from T cells, B-cell-depleted T cells, or PBMCs.

This CDR3 region has 14 residues. Germline CDR1 reads MNHEY; CDR2 reads SMNVEV (reference sequence). The ends were cut back, 3 bases at V and 10 bases at J, with 13 bases in the middle. Sequencing was performed with immunoSEQ multiplex PCR; in TCRdb, only in-frame clones are kept and a portion is missing. The sample carries 250,000 to 350,000 clones, approximately 84% recorded once. Followed longitudinally, the Seattle patients had been enrolled during active infection. The receptor was derived from a human donor with COVID-19, enrolled during active disease. The donor label of this sample is uncertain. The sequencing sample was made of peripheral blood. The genes are TRBV27 and TRBJ1-6, with a tentative D call TRBD1 (6 bases). For the CDR3, the DNA is TGTGCCAGCAGTTTTACAGGGATGGGCTCACCCCTCCACTTT. It yields the protein CASSFTGMGSPLHF.